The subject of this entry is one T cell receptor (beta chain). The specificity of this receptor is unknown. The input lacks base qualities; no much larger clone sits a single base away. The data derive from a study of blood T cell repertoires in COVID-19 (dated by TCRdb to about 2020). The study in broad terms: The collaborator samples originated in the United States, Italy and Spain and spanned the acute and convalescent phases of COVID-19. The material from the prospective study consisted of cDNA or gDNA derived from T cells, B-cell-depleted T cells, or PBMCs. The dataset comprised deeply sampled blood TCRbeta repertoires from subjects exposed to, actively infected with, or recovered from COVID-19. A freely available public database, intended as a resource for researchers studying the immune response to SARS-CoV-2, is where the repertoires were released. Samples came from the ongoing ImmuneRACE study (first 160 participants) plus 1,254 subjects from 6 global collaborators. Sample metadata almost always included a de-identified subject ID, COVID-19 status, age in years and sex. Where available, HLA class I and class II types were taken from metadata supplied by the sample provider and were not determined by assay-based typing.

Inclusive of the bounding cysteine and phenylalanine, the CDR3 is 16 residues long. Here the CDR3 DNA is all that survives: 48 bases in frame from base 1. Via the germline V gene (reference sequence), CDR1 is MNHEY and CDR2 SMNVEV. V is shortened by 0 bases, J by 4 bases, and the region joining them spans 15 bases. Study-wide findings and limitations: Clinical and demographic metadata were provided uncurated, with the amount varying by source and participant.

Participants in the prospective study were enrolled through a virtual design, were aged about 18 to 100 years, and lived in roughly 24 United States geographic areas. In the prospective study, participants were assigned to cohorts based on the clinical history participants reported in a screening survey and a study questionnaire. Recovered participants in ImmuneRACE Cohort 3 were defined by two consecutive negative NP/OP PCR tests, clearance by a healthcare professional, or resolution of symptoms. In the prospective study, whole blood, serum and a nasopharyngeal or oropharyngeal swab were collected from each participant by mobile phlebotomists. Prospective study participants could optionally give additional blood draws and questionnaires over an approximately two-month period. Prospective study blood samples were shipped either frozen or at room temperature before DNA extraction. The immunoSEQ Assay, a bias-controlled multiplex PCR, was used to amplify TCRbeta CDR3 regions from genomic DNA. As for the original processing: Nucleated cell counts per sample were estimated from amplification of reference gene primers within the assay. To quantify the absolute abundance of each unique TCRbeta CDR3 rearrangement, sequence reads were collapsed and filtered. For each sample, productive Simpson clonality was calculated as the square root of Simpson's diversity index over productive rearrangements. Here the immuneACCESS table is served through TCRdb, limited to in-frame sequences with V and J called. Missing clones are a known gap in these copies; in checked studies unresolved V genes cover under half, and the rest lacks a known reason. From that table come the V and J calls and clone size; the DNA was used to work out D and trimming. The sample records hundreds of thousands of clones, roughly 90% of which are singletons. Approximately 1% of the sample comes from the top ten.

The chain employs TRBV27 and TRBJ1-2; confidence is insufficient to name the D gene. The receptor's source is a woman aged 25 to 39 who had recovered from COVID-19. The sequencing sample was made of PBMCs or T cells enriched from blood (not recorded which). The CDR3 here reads CASSLSPRPGGYGYTF. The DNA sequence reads TGTGCCAGCAGTTTATCCCCTAGGCCCGGCGGCTATGGCTACACCTTC.